These T cell receptor beta chains were read from a single sample in a study of blood T cell repertoires in COVID-19. Some clones are missing from TCRdb's copy, which holds only in-frame ones; the method was immunoSEQ multiplex PCR. Counted here are some 74,000 clones, over 80% occurring once; the ten biggest clones make up 15% to 20%. The sample was peripheral blood. The receptors come from an elderly woman with acute or convalescent COVID-19. Each CDR3 is given with its conserved first and last residue. Fields, in order: CDR3 length, V gene, CDR3 protein.

cdr3_length: 15
v_call: TRBV10-3
cdr3_aa: CAITELGAIDQPQHF

cdr3_length: 15
v_call: TRBV27
cdr3_aa: CASSLGLAGKNEQFF

cdr3_length: 16
v_call: TRBV21-1
cdr3_aa: CASSTERPYSTDTQYF

cdr3_length: 11
v_call: TRBV20-1
cdr3_aa: CSAQTGNEQYF

cdr3_length: 13
v_call: TRBV6-5
cdr3_aa: CASSYSPRGEQYF

cdr3_length: 13
v_call: TRBV30
cdr3_aa: CAWRGGTNSPLHF

cdr3_length: 12
v_call: TRBV19
cdr3_aa: CASSMVQQPQHF

cdr3_length: 13
v_call: TRBV12-3/TRBV12-4
cdr3_aa: CASSWDYRNEQFF

cdr3_length: 14
v_call: TRBV5-1
cdr3_aa: CASSPGQGVEKLFF

cdr3_length: 15
v_call: TRBV4-1
cdr3_aa: CASSPGQGYTGELFF

cdr3_length: 16
v_call: TRBV19
cdr3_aa: CASSLDRGRFNQPQHF

cdr3_length: 17
v_call: TRBV27
cdr3_aa: CASSRNPTGTGGIIQYF

cdr3_length: 13
v_call: TRBV2
cdr3_aa: CASSRTVNYGYTF

cdr3_length: 13
v_call: TRBV28
cdr3_aa: CASSDYRGTEAFF

cdr3_length: 15
v_call: TRBV4-2
cdr3_aa: CASSQESGVNQPQHF

cdr3_length: 13
v_call: TRBV2
cdr3_aa: CASILDRGEPQHF

cdr3_length: 18
v_call: TRBV24-1
cdr3_aa: CATSDSTDRGIRNQPQHF

cdr3_length: 18
v_call: TRBV21-1
cdr3_aa: CASSIKDRLSSGANVLTF

cdr3_length: 15
v_call: TRBV19
cdr3_aa: CASSMRRDIYNEQFF

cdr3_length: 16
v_call: TRBV18
cdr3_aa: CASSTGTGALVQPQHF

cdr3_length: 15
v_call: TRBV19
cdr3_aa: CASRDRGPGNYGYTF

cdr3_length: 15
v_call: TRBV5-6
cdr3_aa: CASSRRLAGGLYSLF

cdr3_length: 19
v_call: TRBV7-2
cdr3_aa: CASSPRLWRAGGNSYEQYF

cdr3_length: 13
v_call: TRBV12-3/TRBV12-4
cdr3_aa: CASSFGGDQPQHF

cdr3_length: 19
v_call: TRBV7-9
cdr3_aa: CASSLAVKTGTRGKNIQYF

cdr3_length: 17
v_call: TRBV3-1/TRBV3-2
cdr3_aa: CASSPPVGGAGSYEQYF

cdr3_length: 16
v_call: TRBV3-1/TRBV3-2
cdr3_aa: CASSHSGTGTGNTIYF

cdr3_length: 12
v_call: TRBV29-1
cdr3_aa: CSVTVTNTEAFF

cdr3_length: 15
v_call: TRBV5-6
cdr3_aa: CASSLIRGQPGGYTF

cdr3_length: 14
v_call: TRBV11-3
cdr3_aa: CASSLGQGGREQFF

cdr3_length: 15
v_call: TRBV3-1/TRBV3-2
cdr3_aa: CASSQGVATTDTQYF

cdr3_length: 14
v_call: TRBV3-1/TRBV3-2
cdr3_aa: CASSRSGGGNEQFF

cdr3_length: 18
v_call: TRBV19
cdr3_aa: CASSINGAASGRFNEQFF

cdr3_length: 16
v_call: TRBV12-1
cdr3_aa: CASSFGGGPRTDTQYF

cdr3_length: 11
v_call: TRBV11-2
cdr3_aa: CASSLKYEAFF

cdr3_length: 10
v_call: TRBV12-3/TRBV12-4
cdr3_aa: CASSLTLTFF

cdr3_length: 14
v_call: TRBV9
cdr3_aa: CAFPGTESYNEQFF

cdr3_length: 16
v_call: TRBV12-5
cdr3_aa: CASGLDPGIPTGELFF

cdr3_length: 15
v_call: TRBV28
cdr3_aa: CASRGAGAGTDTQYF

cdr3_length: 15
v_call: TRBV5-1
cdr3_aa: CASSLAGAQSPQQYF

cdr3_length: 13
v_call: TRBV10-3
cdr3_aa: CAINWQGAGELFF

cdr3_length: 16
v_call: TRBV9
cdr3_aa: CASSVALAGAEETQYF

cdr3_length: 14
v_call: TRBV5-1
cdr3_aa: CASSVEVSSYEQYF

cdr3_length: 17
v_call: TRBV5-1
cdr3_aa: CASSAYLPGGPADTQYF

cdr3_length: 15
v_call: TRBV5-1
cdr3_aa: CASSPLGDMNTEAFF

cdr3_length: 14
v_call: TRBV19
cdr3_aa: CASSRGLASYEQYF

cdr3_length: 17
v_call: TRBV7-9
cdr3_aa: CASSFEGWSGRMYEQFF

cdr3_length: 14
v_call: TRBV9
cdr3_aa: CASSPATQTGELFF

cdr3_length: 15
v_call: TRBV5-1
cdr3_aa: CASSSNSISQETQYF

cdr3_length: 14
v_call: TRBV19
cdr3_aa: CASSMGQTQETQYF

cdr3_length: 12
v_call: TRBV7-8
cdr3_aa: CASRRDVAGAFF

cdr3_length: 12
v_call: TRBV7-2
cdr3_aa: CASSFNRGEQYF

cdr3_length: 13
v_call: TRBV6-1
cdr3_aa: CASSDSGPNIQYF

cdr3_length: 12
v_call: TRBV19
cdr3_aa: CASRTGAYEQYF